Sequencing of this TCR beta chain was carried out in a study of T cell changes during pregnancy in multiple sclerosis. Looked up from germline, CDR1 is PRHDT and CDR2 is FYEKMQ (reference sequence). The CDR3 consists of 14 residues. Germline trimming cut 6 bases from V and 6 bases from J; bases unmatched to any gene: 3. Measured with immunoSEQ multiplex PCR; TCRdb has only the in-frame clones, and not every one. The table includes tens of thousands of clones, about nine tenths detected once. Sequences were derived from peripheral blood, sampled after pregnancy. The chain employs TRBV13 and TRBJ2-2; 11 bases are shared with TRBD2. The TCR was taken from a female donor in good health, enrolled as a control in a pregnancy study. The CDR3 reads CASRVAGGPGELFF. In DNA, the CDR3 is TGTGCCAGCAGGGTAGCGGGGGGGCCCGGGGAGCTGTTTTTT.